A selection of T cell receptor beta chains follows, all from one sample in a study of Graves' ophthalmopathy and Graves' hyperthyroidism. TCRdb re-called the multiplex PCR reads through MiXCR, storing one row per CDR3 protein. The sample shows about 50,000 distinct CDR3 sequences, under 55% of them seen only once. The sequencing input was peripheral blood. The receptor source for this set is an adult woman with Graves' ophthalmopathy. CDR3s include the opening cysteine and the closing phenylalanine or tryptophan. The D gene is left open where the match is weak. Some rows mark clone size as missing; the rest say once, few, many or name a class of expanded clone.

d_call: NA
j_call: TRBJ2-3
clone_size: NA
v_call: TRBV14
cdr3_nt: TGTGTCAGCAGCCACGCGGACGGGGTTTTGGGCACAGATACGCAGTATTTT
cdr3_aa: CVSSHADGVLGTDTQYF

d_call: NA
j_call: TRBJ2-3
clone_size: once
v_call: TRBV9
cdr3_nt: TGTGCCAGCAGCGCCGGGACAGATACGCAGTATTTT
cdr3_aa: CASSAGTDTQYF

d_call: TRBD1
j_call: TRBJ2-5
clone_size: NA
v_call: TRBV24-1
cdr3_nt: TGTGCCACCAGTGATGCAGAGGGGGCGGGAGAGACCCAGTACTTC
cdr3_aa: CATSDAEGAGETQYF

d_call: NA
j_call: TRBJ1-4
clone_size: NA
v_call: TRBV24-1
cdr3_nt: TGTGCCACCAGTGATGCCCGAGCAATGGGGGCCGAAAATGAAAAACTGTTTTTT
cdr3_aa: CATSDARAMGAENEKLFF

d_call: NA
j_call: TRBJ2-3
clone_size: NA
v_call: TRBV6-5
cdr3_nt: TGTGCCAGCAGGGACAAGCCGAGCTCCTACAATGAGCAGTATTTT
cdr3_aa: CASRDKPSSYNEQYF

d_call: NA
j_call: TRBJ2-6
clone_size: NA
v_call: TRBV6-6
cdr3_nt: TGTGCCAGCAGTTATGGTCAGGGATACGACGTCCTGACTTTC
cdr3_aa: CASSYGQGYDVLTF

d_call: NA
j_call: TRBJ1-1
clone_size: NA
v_call: TRBV7-8
cdr3_nt: TGTGCCAGCACCCCCCAACCGGGGGACACTGAAGCTTTCTTT
cdr3_aa: CASTPQPGDTEAFF

d_call: TRBD1
j_call: TRBJ1-6
clone_size: many
v_call: TRBV28
cdr3_nt: TGTGCCAGCAGTTGGGGACAGGGACTTGAGGCCCTCCACTTT
cdr3_aa: CASSWGQGLEALHF

d_call: TRBD1
j_call: TRBJ1-4
clone_size: NA
v_call: TRBV5-6
cdr3_nt: TGTGCCAGCAGCGAGGGGACAGCAAATGAAAAACTGTTTTTT
cdr3_aa: CASSEGTANEKLFF

d_call: NA
j_call: TRBJ1-5
clone_size: many
v_call: TRBV6-5
cdr3_nt: TGTGCCAGCAGTTACTCAGTGGACGTAGGGCAGCCCCAGCATTTT
cdr3_aa: CASSYSVDVGQPQHF

d_call: TRBD1
j_call: TRBJ1-5
clone_size: many
v_call: TRBV6-2/TRBV6-3
cdr3_nt: TGTGCCAGCAGTCGGGACAGAAATCAGCCCCAGCATTTT
cdr3_aa: CASSRDRNQPQHF

d_call: TRBD2
j_call: TRBJ2-3
clone_size: NA
v_call: TRBV7-2
cdr3_nt: TGTGCCAGCAGCTTAGCCGGGACTAGCGGGAGCACAGATACGCAGTATTTT
cdr3_aa: CASSLAGTSGSTDTQYF

d_call: NA
j_call: TRBJ2-7
clone_size: NA
v_call: TRBV6-5
cdr3_nt: TGTGCCAGCAGTTACAGGGCCTCCTACGAGCAGTACTTC
cdr3_aa: CASSYRASYEQYF

d_call: TRBD2
j_call: TRBJ2-3
clone_size: once
v_call: TRBV6-4
cdr3_nt: TGTGCCAGCAGTGACTCGGCTAGCGGGCACAATGAGCAGTATTTT
cdr3_aa: CASSDSASGHNEQYF

d_call: NA
j_call: TRBJ1-6
clone_size: many
v_call: TRBV6-5
cdr3_nt: TGTGCCAGCAGTTACGAGGGTGATTATTCACCCCTCCACTTT
cdr3_aa: CASSYEGDYSPLHF

d_call: TRBD1
j_call: TRBJ1-4
clone_size: NA
v_call: TRBV7-9
cdr3_nt: TGTGCCAGCACCGACAGGGCAAAACTGTTTTTT
cdr3_aa: CASTDRAKLFF

d_call: NA
j_call: TRBJ1-2
clone_size: NA
v_call: TRBV19
cdr3_nt: TGTGCCAGTAGTATGGGGCAGGTAGCTAACTATGGCTACACCTTC
cdr3_aa: CASSMGQVANYGYTF

d_call: NA
j_call: TRBJ2-5
clone_size: NA
v_call: TRBV10-3
cdr3_nt: TGTGCCATCCGGGGCACCCAGGGAGAGACCCAGTACTTC
cdr3_aa: CAIRGTQGETQYF

d_call: NA
j_call: TRBJ2-7
clone_size: NA
v_call: TRBV5-4
cdr3_nt: TGTGCCAGCAGCTTAGGGGGAAGCGTCTCCCACGAGCAGTACTTC
cdr3_aa: CASSLGGSVSHEQYF

d_call: NA
j_call: TRBJ1-2
clone_size: NA
v_call: TRBV20-1
cdr3_nt: TGCAGTGCTGGACGGAGGGGAGGTTATGGCTACACCTTC
cdr3_aa: CSAGRRGGYGYTF

d_call: NA
j_call: TRBJ1-6
clone_size: few
v_call: TRBV25-1
cdr3_nt: TGTGCCAGCAGGGGGCAGGGAGGAAATTCACCCCTCCACTTT
cdr3_aa: CASRGQGGNSPLHF

d_call: NA
j_call: TRBJ1-4
clone_size: NA
v_call: TRBV24-1
cdr3_nt: TGTGCCACCCCTCCAGGCCCCGGGGAAAAACTGTTTTTT
cdr3_aa: CATPPGPGEKLFF

d_call: TRBD1
j_call: TRBJ1-4
clone_size: many
v_call: TRBV29-1
cdr3_nt: TGCAGCGTTGCCCAGGGGGGGGATGAAAAACTGTTTTTT
cdr3_aa: CSVAQGGDEKLFF

d_call: TRBD1
j_call: TRBJ1-4
clone_size: few
v_call: TRBV30
cdr3_nt: TGTGCCTCGGGACAGGGGGCGGGTAATGAAAAACTGTTTTTT
cdr3_aa: CASGQGAGNEKLFF

d_call: TRBD1
j_call: TRBJ2-2
clone_size: many
v_call: TRBV19
cdr3_nt: TGTGCCAGTAGTATAACGACAGGGGGGACCGGGGAGCTGTTTTTT
cdr3_aa: CASSITTGGTGELFF

d_call: TRBD2
j_call: TRBJ2-2
clone_size: many
v_call: TRBV6-4
cdr3_nt: TGTGCCAGCAGTGTAGCGGGAGACACCGGGGAGCTGTTTTTT
cdr3_aa: CASSVAGDTGELFF

d_call: NA
j_call: TRBJ2-3
clone_size: NA
v_call: TRBV25-1
cdr3_nt: TGTGCCAGCAGTGAATATATAGGAGATACGCAGTATTTT
cdr3_aa: CASSEYIGDTQYF

d_call: NA
j_call: TRBJ2-7
clone_size: NA
v_call: TRBV6-5
cdr3_nt: TGTGCCAGCAGTCCACTAGCAGGGTCGGAGCACGAGCAGTACTTC
cdr3_aa: CASSPLAGSEHEQYF

d_call: TRBD1
j_call: TRBJ1-1
clone_size: NA
v_call: TRBV20-1
cdr3_nt: TGCAGTGCCAGCAGCCTGGGACAGGGTAACACTGAAGCTTTCTTT
cdr3_aa: CSASSLGQGNTEAFF

d_call: TRBD1
j_call: TRBJ2-1
clone_size: NA
v_call: TRBV24-1
cdr3_nt: TGTGCCACCAGTGATGTGGACAGGGAAAATGAGCAGTTCTTC
cdr3_aa: CATSDVDRENEQFF

d_call: NA
j_call: TRBJ1-6
clone_size: medium-sized
v_call: TRBV10-3
cdr3_nt: TGTGCCATCAGTGAGCAGGGAGTTGGTTCACCCCTCCACTTT
cdr3_aa: CAISEQGVGSPLHF

d_call: NA
j_call: TRBJ1-2
clone_size: NA
v_call: TRBV29-1
cdr3_nt: TGCAGCGCCGGGGGTGGGGGAGGGGACTATGGCTACACCTTC
cdr3_aa: CSAGGGGGDYGYTF

d_call: TRBD1
j_call: TRBJ1-6
clone_size: NA
v_call: TRBV15
cdr3_nt: TGTGCCACCAGCAGGAAAGCAGGGGGCGCAGCTAATTCACCCCTCCACTTT
cdr3_aa: CATSRKAGGAANSPLHF

d_call: NA
j_call: TRBJ2-2
clone_size: NA
v_call: TRBV7-6
cdr3_nt: TGTGCCAGCAGCTTAGATACTTCTCGGGGCTTCGGGGAGCTGTTTTTT
cdr3_aa: CASSLDTSRGFGELFF

d_call: NA
j_call: TRBJ2-7
clone_size: many
v_call: TRBV4-3
cdr3_nt: TGCGCCAGCAGCCAAGGACACTCCTACGAGCAGTACTTC
cdr3_aa: CASSQGHSYEQYF

d_call: TRBD1
j_call: TRBJ2-6
clone_size: many
v_call: TRBV15
cdr3_nt: TGTGCCACCAGTCGGAGACAGGGAATCCGCTCTGGGGCCAACGTCCTGACTTTC
cdr3_aa: CATSRRQGIRSGANVLTF

d_call: NA
j_call: TRBJ2-6
clone_size: many
v_call: TRBV7-8
cdr3_nt: TGTGCCAGCAGCTTATCGGGGTTGGTATCTGGGGCCAACGTCCTGACTTTC
cdr3_aa: CASSLSGLVSGANVLTF

d_call: NA
j_call: TRBJ2-7
clone_size: medium-sized
v_call: TRBV29-1
cdr3_nt: TGCAGCGTTGAGCACGGGGGCTACGAGCAGTACTTC
cdr3_aa: CSVEHGGYEQYF

d_call: TRBD2
j_call: TRBJ2-7
clone_size: many
v_call: TRBV9
cdr3_nt: TGTGCCAGCAGCGTATTAGGCCTAGCGGGTGGCGAGCAGTACTTC
cdr3_aa: CASSVLGLAGGEQYF

d_call: NA
j_call: TRBJ1-5
clone_size: once
v_call: TRBV6-1
cdr3_nt: TGTGCCAGCAGTGGGCGGTTACAAGAGACCCAGCATTTT
cdr3_aa: CASSGRLQETQHF

d_call: NA
j_call: TRBJ2-3
clone_size: NA
v_call: TRBV9
cdr3_nt: TGTGCCAGCAGTAAACAGAGCACAGATACGCAGTATTTT
cdr3_aa: CASSKQSTDTQYF

d_call: TRBD2
j_call: TRBJ2-7
clone_size: many
v_call: TRBV3-1
cdr3_nt: TGTGCCAGCAGCCCCCCGGGGGGGTCCTACGAGCAGTACTTC
cdr3_aa: CASSPPGGSYEQYF

d_call: TRBD1
j_call: TRBJ1-5
clone_size: NA
v_call: TRBV19
cdr3_nt: TGTGCCAGTAGTATCCGCCGGGACAGGGTGGGTAATCAGCCCCAGCATTTT
cdr3_aa: CASSIRRDRVGNQPQHF

d_call: NA
j_call: TRBJ2-7
clone_size: many
v_call: TRBV7-2
cdr3_nt: TGTGCCAGCACCCTCGGCCGGCCTACCTACGAGCAGTACTTC
cdr3_aa: CASTLGRPTYEQYF

d_call: NA
j_call: TRBJ2-7
clone_size: once
v_call: TRBV7-6
cdr3_nt: TGTGCCAGCAGCTTATTGCAGGGCCCCTACGAGCAGTACTTC
cdr3_aa: CASSLLQGPYEQYF

d_call: TRBD1
j_call: TRBJ1-1
clone_size: many
v_call: TRBV5-1
cdr3_nt: TGCGCCAGCAGCTTGGGACAGGGGGCGGACGCTTTCTTT
cdr3_aa: CASSLGQGADAFF

d_call: NA
j_call: TRBJ1-4
clone_size: NA
v_call: TRBV15
cdr3_nt: TGTGCCACCAGCACCCAGCGCTCTGGGGAGCAACTGTTTTTT
cdr3_aa: CATSTQRSGEQLFF

d_call: NA
j_call: TRBJ2-1
clone_size: NA
v_call: TRBV12-3/TRBV12-4
cdr3_nt: TGTGCCAGCCTGGAGGATCTTGTGCAGTTCTTC
cdr3_aa: CASLEDLVQFF